This T cell receptor (beta chain) was sequenced for a study of blood T cell repertoires in COVID-19. Libraries were prepared by immunoSEQ multiplex PCR; TCRdb keeps only in-frame clonotypes and omits some of them. In the table there are fewer than 450,000 clones, around nine tenths of which are singletons. In terms of age and location, participants ranged from about 18 to 95 years and lived in about two dozen US areas. The study assigned cohorts using participant-reported clinical history. Each recovered donor of Cohort 3 presented with two negative PCRs, clearance, or symptom resolution. CDR1 and CDR2 (germline): SGHRS, YFSETQ. V shed 4 bases and J 3 bases; nucleotides not matched to a gene: 4. The length of the CDR3 is 14 residues.

The gene calls are TRBV5-1 and TRBJ1-2; 9 nucleotides agree with TRBD1. Material: PBMCs or T cells enriched from blood (not recorded which). The TCR originated in a woman aged 18-30 years who had recovered from COVID-19. Written as DNA, the CDR3 is TGCGCCAGCAGCCTGGGACAGGGATACTATGGCTACACCTTC. Translating it yields CASSLGQGYYGYTF.